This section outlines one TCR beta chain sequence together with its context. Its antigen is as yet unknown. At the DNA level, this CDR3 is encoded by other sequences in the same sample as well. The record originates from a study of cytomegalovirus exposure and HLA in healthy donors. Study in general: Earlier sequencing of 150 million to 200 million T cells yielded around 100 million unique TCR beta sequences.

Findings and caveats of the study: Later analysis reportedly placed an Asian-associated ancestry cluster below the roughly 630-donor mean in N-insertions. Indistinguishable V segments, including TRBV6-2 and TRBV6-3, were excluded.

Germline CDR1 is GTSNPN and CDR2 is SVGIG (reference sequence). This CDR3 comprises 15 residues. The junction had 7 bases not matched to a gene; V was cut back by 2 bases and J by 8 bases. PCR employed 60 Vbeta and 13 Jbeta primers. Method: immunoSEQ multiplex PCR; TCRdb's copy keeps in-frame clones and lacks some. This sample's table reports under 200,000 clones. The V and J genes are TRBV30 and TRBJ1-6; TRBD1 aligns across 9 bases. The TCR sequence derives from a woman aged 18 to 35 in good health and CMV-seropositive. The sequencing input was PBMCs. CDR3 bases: TGTGCCTGGAGTCGAGGGACAGGGACGTATTCACCCCTCCACTTT. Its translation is CAWSRGTGTYSPLHF.